The 10 T cell receptor beta chains presented below share a single source sample, sequenced in a study of cytomegalovirus exposure and HLA in healthy donors. It was with 60 Vbeta and 13 Jbeta primers that the PCR ran. Using immunoSEQ multiplex PCR, the repertoire was profiled, and TCRdb retains in-frame clones only, with some absent. The data show fewer than 250,000 clones, around 73% seen once. Material: PBMCs. The source is a male donor in good health and CMV-seronegative.

The chain is built from TRBV7-3 and TRBJ2-2, with 7 bases fitting TRBD1. With 8 bases clipped from V and 4 bases from J, the junction kept 7 bases outside the gene matches. Germline V gene data show CDR1 as SGHTA and CDR2 as FQGTGA. This CDR3 is 14 amino acids long. The DNA for the CDR3 is TGTGCCAGCGGTGCCGGGACAGCCACCGGGGAGCTGTTTTTT. Translated: CASGAGTATGELFF.

CDR3 coding DNA: TGTGCCAGCAGTGGACAGGGGGTGGACACTGAAGCTTTCTTT. Its translation is CASSGQGVDTEAFF. V gene TRBV25-1 combines with J gene TRBJ1-1, with 9 bases identical to TRBD1. Per germline, CDR1 MGHDK and CDR2 SYGVNS. This CDR3 is 14 amino acids long. After removal of 4 bases from V and 3 bases from J, the junction contained 3 bases not matched to a gene.

J is TRBJ1-6 and V is TRBV16; maybe TRBD1 (5 bases). There are 14 residues in the CDR3. Deletions cut 5 bases from V and 5 bases from J, with 10 bases between. The germline CDR1 and CDR2 sequences are KGHSY and FQNENV. The CDR3 region has the DNA TGTGCCAGCAGCGATCGACAGAATAATTCACCCCTCCACTTT. This sequence encodes CASSDRQNNSPLHF.

This chain links TRBV2 with TRBJ2-1; perhaps TRBD2 as D (5 bases). Trimming took 2 bases from V and 2 from J, leaving 13 bases between them. The germline V gene encodes CDR1 SNHLY and CDR2 FYNNEI. This CDR3 is 16 amino acids long. The CDR3 reads CASSERSLAPYNEQFF. CDR3 DNA: TGTGCCAGCAGTGAAAGGTCCCTAGCCCCCTACAATGAGCAGTTCTTC. Variable domain in full (rest from reference TRBV2 and TRBJ2-1): EPEVTQTPSHQVTQMGQEVILRCVPISNHLYFYWYRQILGQKVEFLVSFYNNEISEKSEIFDDQFSVERPDGSNFTLKIRSTKLEDSAMYFCASSERSLAPYNEQFFGPGTRLTVL.

The V call is TRBV4-1, the J call TRBJ2-7; 11 nucleotides agree with TRBD1. CDR1 MGHRA and CDR2 YSYEKL come from the germline V gene. The CDR3 spans 14 residues. The V and J ends lost 5 bases and 3 bases, in that order; junction bases with no gene match: 3. This chain's CDR3 is CASSYGTGGYEQYF. In DNA, the CDR3 is TGCGCCAGCAGCTACGGGACAGGGGGCTACGAGCAGTACTTC.

This chain links TRBV9 with TRBJ1-6; D might be TRBD1 (6 bases). The CDR3 runs 15 residues. The germline V and J ends were trimmed by 3 bases and 5 bases, with 12 bases remaining between them. The germline V gene encodes CDR1 SGDLS and CDR2 YYNGEE. Here the CDR3 reads CASSAQGHHNSPLHF. Written as DNA, the CDR3 is TGTGCCAGCAGCGCCCAGGGGCACCATAATTCACCCCTCCACTTT.

This clone was counted only a few times. J is TRBJ1-2 and V is TRBV7-2, with 8 bases that match TRBD1. This CDR3 region has 16 residues. Looked up from germline, CDR1 is SGHTA and CDR2 is FQGNSA. The J segment lost 5 bases and the V segment lost 5 bases, leaving 13 bases of the junction unmatched. The CDR3 DNA reads as TGTGCCAGCAGCCCCCGGGACAGGAGGGAATTTTATGGCTACACCTTC. Translation: CASSPRDRREFYGYTF. Using reference TRBV7-2 and TRBJ1-2 for the parts outside the CDR3, the full variable domain is GAGVSQSPSNKVTEKGKDVELRCDPISGHTALYWYRQSLGQGLEFLIYFQGNSAPDKSGLPSDRFSAERTGGSVSTLTIQRTQQEDSAVYLCASSPRDRREFYGYTFGSGTRLTVV.

The rearrangement uses TRBV11-3 and TRBJ1-1; D is uncertain. Germline V lookup: CDR1 SGHNT, CDR2 YENEEA. V was cut by 1 base and J by 7 bases, with 10 bases left in between. The CDR3 loop spans 13 amino acids. The CDR3 region has the DNA TGTGCCAGCAGCTTAGGTTTGGGAGATGAAGCTTTCTTT. Protein sequence: CASSLGLGDEAFF.

V usage is TRBV15 and J usage is TRBJ2-5, with 9 bases lining up with TRBD2. This CDR3 is built from 17 residues. From germline, CDR1 is LNHNV and CDR2 YYDKDF (reference sequence). Unmatched junction bases numbered 9, after V lost 4 bases and J lost 0 bases. CDR3 bases: TGTGCCACCAGCACCCTGGGACTAGCCCTGTACCAAGAGACCCAGTACTTC. Translated: CATSTLGLALYQETQYF.

The rearrangement uses TRBV11-2 and TRBJ2-3, with unresolved D. CDR3 length equals 15 residues. Germline V lookup: CDR1 SGHAT, CDR2 FQNNGV. Trimming took 5 bases from V and 0 from J, leaving 12 bases between them. CDR3 loop: CASSTLGTSTDTQYF. CDR3 DNA sequence: TGTGCCAGCAGCACGCTCGGTACTAGCACAGATACGCAGTATTTT.